This record covers a single T cell receptor beta chain. The antigen remains unidentified. The primer mix had 60 Vbeta and 13 Jbeta primers. The protocol was immunoSEQ multiplex PCR, while the TCRdb copy is restricted to in-frame clones and leaves out a portion. The data contain about 120,000 clones, approximately 80% of them singletons. The germline V and J ends were trimmed by 1 base and 0 bases, with 8 bases remaining between them. Germline assignment: CDR1 SGHRS and CDR2 YFSETQ. The CDR3 spans 14 residues. The sample comes from a study of cytomegalovirus exposure and HLA in healthy donors. About the study: HLA-typed donors were the source of 90 million or so unique TCRs, which an early data release held.

Whole-study results and caveats: Over 150 TCR beta chains were listed as cytomegalovirus-associated. A further, later analysis showed that HLA-associated TCR beta chains (compared with equally common others) were more clonally expanded. Segments of the TCR beta V type were, in most cases, productive about 87% or about 30% of the time in an earlier analysis.

The source material was PBMCs. The TCR was taken from a woman in her 30s in good health and CMV-seronegative. The V and J genes are TRBV5-1 and TRBJ2-7; D gene uncertain. CDR3 sequence reads: CASSLPGSSYEQYF. DNA of the CDR3: TGCGCCAGCAGCTTGCCTGGCAGCTCCTACGAGCAGTACTTC. The complete variable domain, with remaining parts taken from reference TRBV5-1 and TRBJ2-7, reads KAGVTQTPRYLIKTRGQQVTLSCSPISGHRSVSWYQQTPGQGLQFLFEYFSETQRNKGNFPGRFSGRQFSNSRSEMNVSTLELGDSALYLCASSLPGSSYEQYFGPGTRLTVT.